These 17 T cell receptor beta chains originate from one sample sequenced in a study of STAT3 mutations in large granular lymphocyte leukemia. Study observations and caveats: In T-cell large granular lymphocyte leukemia, about half of patients showed multiple immunodominant subclonotypes.

This table comes from immunoSEQ multiplex PCR, and its TCRdb copy is limited to in-frame clones, with some not included. The table lists 8,500 to 11,000 clones, approximately 90% of them singletons. No antigen has been assigned to these receptors. Sequenced input: peripheral blood mononuclear cells. These receptor sequences come from a man aged 55 to 70 with T-cell large granular lymphocyte leukemia. Some clones in this sample may be carry-over from other donors' samples.

This clone showed up just once. This chain connects TRBV16 to TRBJ2-6; D perhaps matches TRBD2 (5 bases). Germline CDR1 and CDR2: KGHSY and FQNENV. V was shortened by 7 bases and J by 2 bases, with 18 bases between the two germline ends. The CDR3 loop spans 17 amino acids. The CDR3 DNA sequence: TGTGCCAGCACCAAGACGAGGGTCGGAGCTGGGGCCAACGTCCTGACTTTC. Protein sequence: CASTKTRVGAGANVLTF.

This chain uses TRBV9 with TRBJ2-7, with unresolved D. V was shortened by 0 bases and J by 3 bases, with 10 bases between the two germline ends. Germline CDR1 reads SGDLS; CDR2 reads YYNGEE. The CDR3 runs to 14 residues. This CDR3 is CASSVAGVGYEQYF. Here the CDR3 DNA reads TGTGCCAGCAGCGTAGCTGGGGTGGGCTACGAGCAGTACTTC.

CDR3 sequence reads: CASSLVLNEQFF. CDR3 sequence (DNA): TGCGCCAGCAGCTTGGTATTGAATGAGCAGTTCTTC. V gene TRBV5-1 combines with J gene TRBJ2-1; D remains unclear. The CDR3 is made up of 12 amino acids. V was shortened by 0 bases and J by 7 bases, with 5 bases between the two germline ends. Germline CDR1 is SGHRS and CDR2 is YFSETQ.

This clone was seen a single time. This chain connects TRBV7-2 to TRBJ1-3, with TRBD1 as a possible D gene (5 bases). V was pared by 1 base and J by 2 bases, with 9 bases between. There are 15 residues in the CDR3. Germline V gene lookup returns CDR1 SGHTA and CDR2 FQGNSA. In nucleotides, the CDR3 is TGTGCCAGCAGCTTAGAAGGCAGGGCTGGAAACACCATATATTTT. This encodes CASSLEGRAGNTIYF.

This chain links TRBV28 with TRBJ1-5; D gene ambiguous. CDR3 length equals 12 residues. Germline V gene data show CDR1 as MDHEN and CDR2 as SYDVKM. The ends were cut back, 5 bases at V and 7 bases at J, with 9 bases in the middle. DNA for the CDR3: TGTGCCAGCAGTACACGACAACAGCCCCAGCATTTT. This sequence encodes CASSTRQQPQHF.

In its sample, this clone was seen a few times. The rearrangement uses TRBV29-1 and TRBJ2-7; D may match TRBD1 or TRBD2 (6 bases each). Germline values: CDR1 SQVTM, CDR2 ANQGSEA. The CDR3 has 14 residues. Trimming left V 4 bases short and J 1 base short, with 14 bases between. The CDR3 DNA follows: TGCAGCGTTGTCCAGGAGGGGGTGTCCTACGAGCAGTACTTC. Encoded protein: CSVVQEGVSYEQYF.

The chain has TRBV28 and TRBJ2-7; unclear D gene. CDR1 is MDHEN and CDR2 is SYDVKM in the germline V gene. V lost 5 bases, J lost 5 bases, and 10 bases lay in between. The CDR3 has 12 residues. The CDR3 region has the DNA TGTGCCAGCAGTCTCCCCCTGAACGAGCAGTACTTC. It encodes CASSLPLNEQYF.

The gene calls are TRBV7-9 and TRBJ1-4; 8 bases fit TRBD1. CDR3 length equals 16 residues. Trimming cost V 4 bases and J 3 bases; bases outside gene matches: 7. Germline CDR1 reads SEHNR; CDR2 reads FQNEAQ (reference sequence). The CDR3 is CASSSLDRGANEKLFF. As DNA, the CDR3 is TGTGCCAGCAGCTCCTTAGACAGGGGAGCTAATGAAAAACTGTTTTTT.

The chain links TRBV5-6 to TRBJ2-3, with 12 bases that match TRBD2. The CDR3 loop spans 17 amino acids. The ends lost 0 bases at V and 0 bases at J; junction bases unmatched: 2. CDR1 SGHDT and CDR2 YYEEEE come from the germline V gene. The CDR3 nucleotides read TGTGCCAGCAGCTTGGATGGACTAGCGGGGAGCACAGATACGCAGTATTTT. Its translation: CASSLDGLAGSTDTQYF.

V usage is TRBV29-1 and J usage is TRBJ2-3; maybe TRBD2 (6 bases). V was trimmed by 5 bases and J by 0 bases, leaving 12 bases between them. The CDR3 is 14 amino acids. Germline V gene sequence: CDR1 SQVTM, CDR2 ANQGSEA. The CDR3, as DNA: TGCAGCGTTCGACTAGGTGGGAGCACAGATACGCAGTATTTT. Translated: CSVRLGGSTDTQYF.

The chain is built from TRBV10-3 and TRBJ2-5, with 10 bases aligning to TRBD2. This CDR3 region has 14 residues. With V trimmed by 11 bases and J by 2 bases, 8 bases remained unmatched. Germline CDR1 is ENHRY and CDR2 is SYGVKD. The CDR3 loop reads CAVLAGVRQETQYF. The CDR3 nucleotides read TGTGCCGTTCTAGCGGGAGTCAGGCAAGAGACCCAGTACTTC.

V usage is TRBV19 and J usage is TRBJ2-3; 11 bases fit TRBD2. Germline loops: CDR1 LNHDA, CDR2 SQIVND (reference sequence). Losses at the gene ends were 3 bases for V and 2 bases for J; bases not matched to a gene: 1. The CDR3 spans 15 residues. CDR3 DNA sequence: TGTGCCAGTAGTATGGGACTAGCGGACACAGATACGCAGTATTTT. Protein: CASSMGLADTDTQYF.

CDR3 DNA: TGTGCCAGCAGCTCCCTGAGTGGGGACAGGGGGAGGTACGAGCAGTACTTC. Its translation is CASSSLSGDRGRYEQYF. The chain links TRBV11-2 to TRBJ2-7; 11 bases align to TRBD1. V was clipped by 4 bases and J by 4 bases; unmatched bases: 12. Germline-derived CDR1 and CDR2 are SGHAT and FQNNGV. The length of the CDR3 is 17 residues.

V gene TRBV11-1 combines with J gene TRBJ2-2; 9 nucleotides agree with TRBD1. Unmatched junction bases numbered 5, after V lost 1 base and J lost 5 bases. From germline, CDR1 is SGHAT and CDR2 FQDESV (reference sequence). The CDR3 loop spans 16 amino acids. CDR3 in amino acids: CASSLEGDRVTGELFF. For the CDR3, the DNA is TGTGCCAGCAGCTTAGAGGGGGACAGGGTTACCGGGGAGCTGTTTTTT.

The V gene is TRBV7-8, the J gene TRBJ1-5; D call uncertain. CDR3 length: 13 amino acids. The V gene lost 1 base and the J gene lost 4 bases, with 5 bases spanning the gap. Germline V lookup: CDR1 SGHVS, CDR2 FQNEAQ. Here the CDR3 reads CASSLVANQPQHF. DNA for the CDR3: TGTGCCAGCAGCTTAGTTGCTAATCAGCCCCAGCATTTT.

J is TRBJ2-1 and V is TRBV7-2; 7 bases match TRBD2. CDR3 size: 15 residues. V lost 5 bases to trimming and J lost 9 bases; unmatched junction nucleotides: 13. From germline, CDR1 is SGHTA and CDR2 FQGNSA. CDR3 region: CASSPRLAGDREQFF. In DNA form, the CDR3 reads TGTGCCAGCAGCCCCCGACTAGCCGGGGACCGTGAGCAGTTCTTC.

The chain links TRBV2 to TRBJ2-5; no clear D. Trimming left V 3 bases short and J 4 bases short, with 12 bases between. Germline V CDR1 and CDR2: SNHLY, FYNNEI. This CDR3 comprises 14 residues. CDR3 DNA sequence: TGTGCCAGCAGTGATCCCATAGCAGGAGAGACCCAGTACTTC. Amino acids: CASSDPIAGETQYF.